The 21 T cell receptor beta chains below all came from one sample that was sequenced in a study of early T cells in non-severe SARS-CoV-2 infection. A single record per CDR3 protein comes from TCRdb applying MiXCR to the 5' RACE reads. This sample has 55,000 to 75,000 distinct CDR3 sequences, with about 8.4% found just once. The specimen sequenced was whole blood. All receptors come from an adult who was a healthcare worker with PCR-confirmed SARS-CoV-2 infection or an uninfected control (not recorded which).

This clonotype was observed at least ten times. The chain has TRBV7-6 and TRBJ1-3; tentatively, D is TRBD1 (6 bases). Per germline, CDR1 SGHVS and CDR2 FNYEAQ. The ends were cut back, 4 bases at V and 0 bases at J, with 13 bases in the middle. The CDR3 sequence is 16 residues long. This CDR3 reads CASSSGTPRSGNTIYF. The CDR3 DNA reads TGTGCCAGCAGCTCCGGGACACCCCGCTCTGGAAACACCATATATTTT.

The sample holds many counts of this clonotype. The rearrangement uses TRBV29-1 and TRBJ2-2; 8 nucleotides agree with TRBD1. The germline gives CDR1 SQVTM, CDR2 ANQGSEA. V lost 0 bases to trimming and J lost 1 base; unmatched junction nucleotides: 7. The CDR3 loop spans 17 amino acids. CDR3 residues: CSVEDRHGTGNTGELFF. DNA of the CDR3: TGCAGCGTTGAAGATCGACACGGGACAGGGAACACCGGGGAGCTGTTTTTT.

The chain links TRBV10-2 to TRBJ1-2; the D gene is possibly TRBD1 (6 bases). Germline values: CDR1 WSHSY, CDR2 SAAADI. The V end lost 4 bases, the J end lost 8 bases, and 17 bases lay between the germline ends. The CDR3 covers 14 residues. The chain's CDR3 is CASSARGALRGYTF. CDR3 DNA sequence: TGCGCCAGCAGTGCTAGGGGGGCTCTTAGGGGCTACACCTTC.

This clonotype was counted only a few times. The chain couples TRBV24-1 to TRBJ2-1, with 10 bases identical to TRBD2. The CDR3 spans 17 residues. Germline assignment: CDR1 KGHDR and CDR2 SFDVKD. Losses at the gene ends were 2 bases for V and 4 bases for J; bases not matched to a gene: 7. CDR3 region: CATSDSKREGLYNEQFF. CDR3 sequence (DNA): TGTGCCACCAGTGATTCCAAGCGGGAGGGCCTATACAATGAGCAGTTCTTC.

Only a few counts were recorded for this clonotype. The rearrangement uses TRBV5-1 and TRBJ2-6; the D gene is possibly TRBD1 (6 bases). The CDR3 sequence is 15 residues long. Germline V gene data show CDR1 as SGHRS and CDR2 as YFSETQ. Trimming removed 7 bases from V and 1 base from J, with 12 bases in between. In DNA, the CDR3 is TGCGCCAGCGGAGAGACAGGTTCTGGGGCCAACGTCCTGACTTTC. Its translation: CASGETGSGANVLTF.

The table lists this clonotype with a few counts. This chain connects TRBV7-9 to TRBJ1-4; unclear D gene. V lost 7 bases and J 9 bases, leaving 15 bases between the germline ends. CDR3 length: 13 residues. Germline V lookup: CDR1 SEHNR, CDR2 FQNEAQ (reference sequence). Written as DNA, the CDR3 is TGTGCCAGCAAGGGTGGGCAGCATAAAAAACTGTTTTTT. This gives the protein CASKGGQHKKLFF.

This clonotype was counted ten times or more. CDR3 sequence (DNA): TGTGCCAGCAGCTTAGATGCAGGATACTACGAGCAGTACTTC. Its protein is CASSLDAGYYEQYF. The chain combines TRBV7-2 with TRBJ2-7; unclear D gene. CDR1 SGHTA and CDR2 FQGNSA come from the germline V gene. CDR3 length: 14 amino acids. Trimming took 1 base from V and 3 from J, leaving 10 bases between them.

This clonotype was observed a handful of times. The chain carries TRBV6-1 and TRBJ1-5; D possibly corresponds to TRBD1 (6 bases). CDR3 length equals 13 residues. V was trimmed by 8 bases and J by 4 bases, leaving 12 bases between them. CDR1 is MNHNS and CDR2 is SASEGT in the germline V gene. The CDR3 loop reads CASRGALNQPQHF. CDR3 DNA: TGTGCCAGCCGGGGGGCGCTGAATCAGCCCCAGCATTTT.

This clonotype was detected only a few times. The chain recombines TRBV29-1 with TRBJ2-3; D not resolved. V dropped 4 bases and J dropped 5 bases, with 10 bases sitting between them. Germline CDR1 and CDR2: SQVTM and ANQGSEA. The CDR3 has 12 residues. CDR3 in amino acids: CSVAHPQDTQYF. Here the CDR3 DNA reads TGCAGCGTTGCGCACCCCCAAGATACGCAGTATTTT.

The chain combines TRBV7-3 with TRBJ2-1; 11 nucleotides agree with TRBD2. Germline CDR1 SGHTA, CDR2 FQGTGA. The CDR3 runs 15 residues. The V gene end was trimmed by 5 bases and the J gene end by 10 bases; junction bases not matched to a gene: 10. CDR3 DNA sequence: TGTGCCAGCAGCCCCGGGACTAGCGGTAAGGAGGAGCAGTTCTTC. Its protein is CASSPGTSGKEEQFF. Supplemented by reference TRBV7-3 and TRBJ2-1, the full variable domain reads GAGVSQTPSNKVTEKGKYVELRCDPISGHTALYWYRQSLGQGPEFLIYFQGTGAADDSGLPNDRFFAVRPEGSVSTLKIQRTERGDSAVYLCASSPGTSGKEEQFFGPGTRLTVL.

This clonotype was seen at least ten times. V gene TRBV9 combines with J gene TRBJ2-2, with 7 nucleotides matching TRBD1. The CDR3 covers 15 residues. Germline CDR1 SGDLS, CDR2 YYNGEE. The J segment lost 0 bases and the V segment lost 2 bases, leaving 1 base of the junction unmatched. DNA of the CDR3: TGTGCCAGCAGCGTGCAGGGGGCGAACACCGGGGAGCTGTTTTTT. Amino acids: CASSVQGANTGELFF.

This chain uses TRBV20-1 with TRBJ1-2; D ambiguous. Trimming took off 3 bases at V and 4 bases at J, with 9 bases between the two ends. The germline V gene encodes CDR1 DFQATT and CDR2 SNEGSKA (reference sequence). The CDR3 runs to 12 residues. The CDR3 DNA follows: TGCAGTGCTAGGAGGGTGAGCTATGGCTACACCTTC. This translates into CSARRVSYGYTF.

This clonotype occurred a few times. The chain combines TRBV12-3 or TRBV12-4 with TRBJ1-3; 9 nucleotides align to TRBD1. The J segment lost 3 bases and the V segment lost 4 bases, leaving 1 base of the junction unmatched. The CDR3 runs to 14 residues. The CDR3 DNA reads TGTGCCAGCAGTTCGACAGGGGGTGGAAACACCATATATTTT. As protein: CASSSTGGGNTIYF.

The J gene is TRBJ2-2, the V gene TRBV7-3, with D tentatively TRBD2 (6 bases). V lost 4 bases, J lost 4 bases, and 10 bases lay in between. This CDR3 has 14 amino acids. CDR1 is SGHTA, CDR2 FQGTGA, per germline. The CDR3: CASSSGLSTGELFF. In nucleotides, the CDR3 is TGTGCCAGCAGCTCGGGACTCAGCACCGGGGAGCTGTTTTTT.

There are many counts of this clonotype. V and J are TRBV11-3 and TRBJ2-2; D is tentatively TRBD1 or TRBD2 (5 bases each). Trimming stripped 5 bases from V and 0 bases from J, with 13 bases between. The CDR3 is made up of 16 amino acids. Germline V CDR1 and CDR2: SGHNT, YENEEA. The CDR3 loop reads CASSRVGTANTGELFF. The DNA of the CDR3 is TGTGCCAGCAGCCGGGTCGGGACGGCGAACACCGGGGAGCTGTTTTTT.

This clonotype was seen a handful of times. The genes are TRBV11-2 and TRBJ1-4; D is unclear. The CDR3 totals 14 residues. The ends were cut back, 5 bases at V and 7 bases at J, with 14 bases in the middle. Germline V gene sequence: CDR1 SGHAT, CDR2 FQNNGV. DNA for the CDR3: TGTGCCAGCAGCCACGGGCAGAATAGTGAAAAACTGTTTTTT. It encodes CASSHGQNSEKLFF.

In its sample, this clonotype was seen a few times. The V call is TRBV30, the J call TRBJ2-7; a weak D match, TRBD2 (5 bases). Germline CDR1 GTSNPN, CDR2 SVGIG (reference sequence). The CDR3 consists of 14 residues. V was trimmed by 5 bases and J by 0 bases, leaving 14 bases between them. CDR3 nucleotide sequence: TGTGCCTGGTCCAGGAACCGGGGCTCCTACGAGCAGTACTTC. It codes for CAWSRNRGSYEQYF.

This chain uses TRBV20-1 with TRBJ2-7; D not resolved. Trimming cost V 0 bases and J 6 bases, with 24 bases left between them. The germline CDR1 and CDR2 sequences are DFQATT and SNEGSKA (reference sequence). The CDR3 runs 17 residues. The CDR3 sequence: CSARDPLSRTPKTEQYF. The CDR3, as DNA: TGCAGTGCTAGAGATCCCCTCAGCCGGACCCCGAAGACCGAGCAGTACTTC.

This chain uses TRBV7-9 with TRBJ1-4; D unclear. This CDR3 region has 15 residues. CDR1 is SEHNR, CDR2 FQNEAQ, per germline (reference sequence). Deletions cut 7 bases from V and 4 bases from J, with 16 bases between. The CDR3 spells CASTRSPDFNEKLFF. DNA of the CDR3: TGTGCCAGCACTCGGTCGCCCGACTTTAATGAAAAACTGTTTTTT.

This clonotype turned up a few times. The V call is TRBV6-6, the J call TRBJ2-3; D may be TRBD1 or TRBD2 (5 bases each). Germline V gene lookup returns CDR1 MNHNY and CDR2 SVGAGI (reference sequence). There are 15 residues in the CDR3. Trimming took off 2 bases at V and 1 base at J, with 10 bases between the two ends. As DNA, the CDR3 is TGTGCCAGCAGTTACAGCGGCAGGGGCACAGATACGCAGTATTTT. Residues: CASSYSGRGTDTQYF.

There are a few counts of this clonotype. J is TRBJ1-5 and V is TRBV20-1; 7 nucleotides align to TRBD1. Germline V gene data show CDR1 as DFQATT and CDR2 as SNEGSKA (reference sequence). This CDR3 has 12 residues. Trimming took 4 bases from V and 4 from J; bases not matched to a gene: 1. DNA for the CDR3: TGCAGTGCTATACAGGGGAATCAGCCCCAGCATTTT. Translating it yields CSAIQGNQPQHF.